A selection of T cell receptor beta chains follows, all from one sample in a study of blood T cell repertoires in COVID-19. The assay was immunoSEQ multiplex PCR, and TCRdb's table has in-frame clones only and misses some. The profile shows 200,000 to 250,000 clones, more than 75% of them singletons. The sequenced sample was peripheral blood. These receptors were collected from a man between 45 and 60 years old with acute or convalescent COVID-19. Both conserved end residues are part of each CDR3. D genes are given only for firm matches. Clone size appears in some rows only: once, few, many, or a class for an expanded clone.

>NA|once|TRBJ1-1|TRBV27
TGTGCCAGCAGTTTTGGGGGGGGGAGAAGCGAAGCTTTCTTT
CASSFGGGRSEAFF
>TRBD1|NA|TRBJ1-4|TRBV18
TGTGCCAGCTCATCACATCCCGGACAGGGACCGGGGGAAAAACTGTTTTTT
CASSSHPGQGPGEKLFF
>NA|once|TRBJ1-1|TRBV5-1
TGCGCCAGCAGCTTGGGGGGAGACACTGAAGCTTTCTTT
CASSLGGDTEAFF
>TRBD1|NA|TRBJ1-1|TRBV19
TGTGCCAGTAGTCCTAGACAGGGTAAGGATGCTTTCTTT
CASSPRQGKDAFF
>NA|NA|TRBJ1-5|TRBV6-1
TGTGCCAGCAGTGAGGGGGCGCAGGGTCAGCCCCAGCATTTT
CASSEGAQGQPQHF
>TRBD1|NA|TRBJ1-3|TRBV6-5
TGTGCCAGCAGACAGGGGGAAATCTCTGGAAACACCATATATTTT
CASRQGEISGNTIYF
>NA|NA|TRBJ1-4|TRBV19
TGTGCCAGTAGTATTTCTGGGGCAGTGGAAAAACTGTTTTTT
CASSISGAVEKLFF
>NA|NA|TRBJ1-5|TRBV19
TGTGCCAGTAGTATAGGTGGCTATAGGGGTAATCAGCCCCAGCATTTT
CASSIGGYRGNQPQHF
>TRBD1|NA|TRBJ1-2|TRBV5-1
TGCGCCAGCAGCATCCCGGAGGCCAGGGGGAACTATGGCTACACCTTC
CASSIPEARGNYGYTF
>NA|NA|TRBJ1-4|TRBV15
TGTGCCACCAGCAGAGGGGGCAGGTTAAATGAAAAACTGTTTTTT
CATSRGGRLNEKLFF
>NA|NA|TRBJ1-2|TRBV21-1
TGTGCCAGCAGCGCACAGGATCTTAACTATGGCTACACCTTC
CASSAQDLNYGYTF
>NA|NA|TRBJ2-1|TRBV30
TGTGCCTGGAGTGCTCAGTACAATGAGCAGTTCTTC
CAWSAQYNEQFF
>NA|NA|TRBJ1-5|TRBV6-5
TGTGCCAGCAGTCCACAGGGACGGGGCCAGCCCCAGCATTTT
CASSPQGRGQPQHF
>NA|once|TRBJ1-6|TRBV3-1/TRBV3-2
TGTGCCAGCAGCCCCCAGAGCGGGAATTCACCCCTCCACTTT
CASSPQSGNSPLHF